Presented here are 23 T cell receptor beta chains from one specimen sequenced in a study of T cell responses to AZD1222 COVID-19 vaccine. Profiled with immunoSEQ multiplex PCR; TCRdb holds only in-frame clones, not every one. This table has tens of thousands of clones, 85% to 90% appearing once. This specimen was peripheral blood, taken 28 days after the second AZD1222 dose. All receptors come from an adult who received the AZD1222 COVID-19 vaccine.

J is TRBJ2-1 and V is TRBV2; 8 bases agree with TRBD2. V shed 6 bases and J 4 bases; nucleotides not matched to a gene: 8. CDR1 is SNHLY, CDR2 FYNNEI, per germline. The CDR3 extends over 15 amino acids. CDR3 protein: CASRPPGLVYNEQFF. The CDR3 DNA sequence: TGTGCCAGCAGGCCCCCGGGACTAGTTTACAATGAGCAGTTCTTC. The whole variable domain, remainder taken from reference TRBV2 and TRBJ2-1, is EPEVTQTPSHQVTQMGQEVILRCVPISNHLYFYWYRQILGQKVEFLVSFYNNEISEKSEIFDDQFSVERPDGSNFTLKIRSTKLEDSAMYFCASRPPGLVYNEQFFGPGTRLTVL.

The rearrangement uses TRBV9 and TRBJ1-4; 7 bases are shared with TRBD1. The V segment lost 3 bases and the J segment 10 bases; nucleotides outside the gene matches: 9. Germline lookup yields CDR1 SGDLS and CDR2 YYNGEE. This CDR3 is built from 14 residues. The CDR3 loop is CASSAGGEYGKLFF. Written as DNA, the CDR3 is TGTGCCAGCAGCGCAGGGGGGGAGTACGGAAAACTGTTTTTT.

This clone occurred a few times. J is TRBJ1-2 and V is TRBV24-1; TRBD1 might be the D (5 bases). The CDR3 consists of 15 residues. Trimming shortened V by 0 bases and J by 0 bases, and 7 bases separated the two germline ends. CDR1 is KGHDR, CDR2 SFDVKD, per germline. The DNA for the CDR3 is TGTGCCACCAGTGATTTGCAGGGCCCTAACTATGGCTACACCTTC. Its protein is CATSDLQGPNYGYTF.

The V and J genes are TRBV2 and TRBJ1-5, with a tentative D call TRBD1 (6 bases). V was clipped by 1 base and J by 5 bases, with 18 bases between them. CDR1 and CDR2 from the germline V gene are SNHLY and FYNNEI. The CDR3 loop spans 17 amino acids. CDR3 DNA: TGTGCCAGCAGTGAAGGCCCTCTCAGGGGAAGGGATCAGCCCCAGCATTTT. This gives the protein CASSEGPLRGRDQPQHF.

V and J are TRBV2 and TRBJ2-1; D unclear. The CDR3 consists of 12 residues. Trimming pared 8 bases from V and 9 bases from J, leaving 14 bases between. In germline, CDR1 is SNHLY, CDR2 FYNNEI. CDR3 protein: CASGMLIGEQFF. DNA of the CDR3: TGTGCCAGCGGGATGTTAATCGGTGAGCAGTTCTTC.

In its sample, this clone was seen a few times. The rearrangement uses TRBV27 and TRBJ1-2; 7 bases map to TRBD1. V lost 7 bases to trimming and J lost 4 bases; unmatched junction nucleotides: 15. Per the germline V gene, CDR1 is MNHEY and CDR2 is SMNVEV (reference sequence). The CDR3 totals 16 residues. For the CDR3, the DNA is TGTGCCAGCACCCTCCGGCAGGGGGGCCCTGTCTATGGCTACACCTTC. Its protein product is CASTLRQGGPVYGYTF.

The chain is built from TRBV18 and TRBJ1-4, with no clear D. The CDR3 sequence is 19 residues long. CDR1 and CDR2 (germline): KGHSH, LQKENI. V lost 0 bases and J lost 0, with 17 bases in between. The CDR3 sequence is CASSPPKGAEIPTNEKLFF. The DNA of the CDR3 is TGTGCCAGCTCACCACCTAAGGGCGCGGAGATCCCAACTAATGAAAAACTGTTTTTT.

In its sample, this clone was seen a few times. This chain links TRBV5-4 with TRBJ2-7, with D maybe TRBD2 (5 bases). CDR1 and CDR2 (germline): SGHNT, YYREEE (reference sequence). This CDR3 contains 15 residues. With 4 bases removed from V and 0 bases from J, the gap between germline ends came to 14 bases. The CDR3 spells CASSLIALDSYEQYF. CDR3 nucleotide sequence: TGTGCCAGCAGCCTAATAGCGTTAGACTCCTACGAGCAGTACTTC.

The CDR3 DNA reads as TGCGCCAGCAGCCACCCCCAGGGGGGACCGGGAAACACCATATATTTT. This codes for CASSHPQGGPGNTIYF. This chain uses TRBV4-1 with TRBJ1-3, with 7 bases aligning to TRBD1. CDR1 is MGHRA, CDR2 YSYEKL, per germline. The trim removed 3 bases at V and 4 bases at J, leaving 9 bases unmatched. The CDR3 has 16 residues.

The chain recombines TRBV29-1 with TRBJ1-2; 10 bases align to TRBD1. After removal of 7 bases from V and 8 bases from J, the junction contained 7 bases not matched to a gene. CDR3 length: 12 residues. The germline V gene has CDR1 SQVTM and CDR2 ANQGSEA. The CDR3 DNA reads TGCAGCGCCGGACAGGGGGTGAGGGGCTACACCTTC. Translation gives CSAGQGVRGYTF.

CDR3 amino acids: CASSLLGQGRDYGYTF. The DNA for the CDR3 is TGTGCCAGCAGCTTACTAGGACAGGGGCGGGACTATGGCTACACCTTC. V gene TRBV7-9 combines with J gene TRBJ1-2; 9 bases align to TRBD1. The CDR3 contains 16 residues. J was trimmed by 3 bases and V by 2 bases; bases with no gene match: 7. The germline gives CDR1 SEHNR, CDR2 FQNEAQ (reference sequence).

The chain joins TRBV29-1 to TRBJ1-2; D is perhaps TRBD1 (6 bases). The CDR3 covers 13 residues. Trimming pared 1 base from V and 4 bases from J, leaving 10 bases between. Germline V gene lookup returns CDR1 SQVTM and CDR2 ANQGSEA. The CDR3 DNA follows: TGCAGCGTTGAAGCGGGGGCAGGCTATGGCTACACCTTC. This gives the protein CSVEAGAGYGYTF.

The chain joins TRBV2 to TRBJ2-3; the D is unclear. There are 16 residues in the CDR3. Germline CDR1 and CDR2: SNHLY and FYNNEI. The V end was cut by 5 bases, the J end by 2 bases, with 17 bases between. CDR3: CASSRFTVSVTDTQYF. CDR3 bases: TGTGCCAGCAGTAGGTTTACAGTTTCGGTCACAGATACGCAGTATTTT.

The CDR3 spells CASISTGVGFGTQYF. For the CDR3, the DNA is TGTGCCAGCATCTCGACAGGGGTTGGTTTTGGGACCCAGTACTTC. This chain links TRBV7-9 with TRBJ2-5; 8 bases map to TRBD1. The germline CDR1 and CDR2 sequences are SEHNR and FQNEAQ (reference sequence). This CDR3 comprises 15 residues. Unmatched junction bases numbered 14, after V lost 7 bases and J lost 7 bases.

This clone was detected a few times. V gene TRBV2 combines with J gene TRBJ2-3; 12 bases fit TRBD2. The CDR3 extends over 15 amino acids. V dropped 6 bases and J dropped 2; count of bases not matched to a gene: 3. Per germline, CDR1 SNHLY and CDR2 FYNNEI. This CDR3 reads CASRRLAGVTDTQYF. CDR3 DNA sequence: TGTGCCAGCAGACGACTAGCGGGGGTCACAGATACGCAGTATTTT.

The chain uses TRBV5-1 and TRBJ2-7; D perhaps matches TRBD1 (6 bases). CDR3 length: 14 amino acids. V was clipped by 5 bases and J by 0 bases, with 12 bases between them. Germline CDR1 SGHRS, CDR2 YFSETQ. CDR3 nucleotide sequence: TGCGCCAGCAGATCCGGACAGTCCTCCTACGAGCAGTACTTC. It is translated as CASRSGQSSYEQYF.

The chain employs TRBV11-2 and TRBJ2-7; D unclear. Germline V gene sequence: CDR1 SGHAT, CDR2 FQNNGV. This CDR3 is 11 amino acids long. Between the trimmed V and J ends, which lost 5 bases and 3 bases, there was a span of 5 bases. In DNA form, the CDR3 reads TGTGCCAGCAGCGCACACTACGAGCAGTACTTC. This codes for CASSAHYEQYF.

This clone showed up just once. V gene TRBV3-1 (or the pseudogene TRBV3-2) combines with J gene TRBJ2-5, with D possibly TRBD2 on 5 matching bases. CDR3 length: 14 amino acids. With 0 bases removed from V and 3 bases from J, the gap between germline ends came to 8 bases. Per the germline V gene, CDR1 is LGHDT and CDR2 is YNNKEL (reference sequence). CDR3 loop: CASSQEPGEETQYF. Here the CDR3 DNA reads TGTGCCAGCAGCCAAGAACCCGGGGAAGAGACCCAGTACTTC.

This chain joins TRBV7-9 and TRBJ1-2, with 8 bases that match TRBD1. This CDR3 is built from 16 residues. V shed 5 bases and J 1 base; nucleotides not matched to a gene: 9. CDR1 is SEHNR, CDR2 FQNEAQ, per germline (reference sequence). CDR3 protein: CASSVGTGDFNYGYTF. In DNA, the CDR3 is TGTGCCAGCAGCGTAGGGACAGGAGATTTTAACTATGGCTACACCTTC. Supplemented by reference TRBV7-9 and TRBJ1-2, the full variable domain reads DTGVSQNPRHKITKRGQNVTFRCDPISEHNRLYWYRQTLGQGPEFLTYFQNEAQLEKSRLLSDRFSAERPKGSFSTLEIQRTEQGDSAMYLCASSVGTGDFNYGYTFGSGTRLTVV.

This rearrangement joins TRBV5-1 to TRBJ2-3; D ambiguous. CDR3 length equals 15 residues. V was trimmed by 0 bases and J by 3 bases, leaving 11 bases between them. Germline CDR1 and CDR2: SGHRS and YFSETQ. The CDR3 coding sequence is TGCGCCAGCAGCTTGGGCCCCGGGTTAACAGATACGCAGTATTTT. This sequence encodes CASSLGPGLTDTQYF.

This clone was found once. CDR3 residues: CASSRAGVETQYF. CDR3 coding DNA: TGTGCCAGCAGCCGCGCGGGGGTAGAGACCCAGTACTTC. This chain connects TRBV14 to TRBJ2-5; 7 nucleotides align to TRBD2. This CDR3 contains 13 residues. The J segment lost 4 bases and the V segment lost 4 bases, leaving 3 bases of the junction unmatched. Germline CDR1 SGHDN, CDR2 FVKESK. Drawing the rest from reference TRBV14 and TRBJ2-5, the complete variable domain is EAGVTQFPSHSVIEKGQTVTLRCDPISGHDNLYWYRRVMGKEIKFLLHFVKESKQDESGMPNNRFLAERTGGTYSTLKVQPAELEDSGVYFCASSRAGVETQYFGPGTRLLVL.

CDR3 in DNA: TGTGCCAGCAGAAGGGACACGAAGACAGATACGCAGTATTTT. This encodes CASRRDTKTDTQYF. This rearrangement joins TRBV27 to TRBJ2-3; weak D call: TRBD1 (6 bases). Between the trimmed V and J ends, which lost 6 bases and 3 bases, there was a span of 13 bases. The CDR3 extends over 14 amino acids. From germline, CDR1 is MNHEY and CDR2 SMNVEV (reference sequence).

This chain uses TRBV2 with TRBJ1-6; D remains ambiguous. With 1 base removed from V and 7 bases from J, the gap between germline ends came to 20 bases. CDR3 length: 18 amino acids. CDR1 and CDR2 from the germline V gene are SNHLY and FYNNEI. CDR3 sequence (DNA): TGTGCCAGCAGTGAAGAGGTGGTCGGCGTCGTCCTAAATTCACCCCTCCACTTT. This gives the protein CASSEEVVGVVLNSPLHF.